This TCR beta chain was documented in a study of CD8 T cells in Susac syndrome. Overall study findings and caveats: The authors acknowledged that the study's TCR sequencing and HLA analysis involved relatively few individuals.

The V gene's germline CDR1 is SQVTM and CDR2 ANQGSEA. The CDR3 loop spans 14 amino acids. After removal of 3 bases from V and 6 bases from J, the junction contained 9 bases not matched to a gene. Random-hexamer reverse transcription was applied to 0.5 to 1 ug RNA. TCR beta CDR3 was amplified by immunoSEQ multiplex PCR. This amplification extended across 54 Vbeta and 13 Jbeta segments. MiXCR, run by TCRdb on the immunoSEQ multiplex PCR reads, gives a single entry per CDR3 protein. The sample holds about 200,000 distinct CDR3 sequences; about 95% are singletons and the top ten take about 0.087%. Worth noting for this clonotype: Its matching antigen is unknown.

CD8+ and CD4+ T cells were negatively isolated; TEMRA cells were FACS-enriched. Sequenced input: CD4+ T cells from PBMCs. The TCR was taken from a human donor with multiple sclerosis. The V call is TRBV29-1, the J call TRBJ2-3; 7 bases agree with TRBD2. The DNA for the CDR3 is TGCAGCGTTGAGAGCGGGAATACTCTCGATACGCAGTATTTT. As protein: CSVESGNTLDTQYF.